These 20 T cell receptor beta chains came from one sample sequenced in a study of CD8+ T cells in alopecia areata. Reverse transcribed after extraction, RNA yielded cDNA as the sequencing template. Some clones are missing from TCRdb's copy, which holds only in-frame ones; the method was immunoSEQ multiplex PCR. This sample comprises 1,500 to 2,000 clones, none seen once only. The sample's time point: mouse skin at time of skin grafting. The sequenced sample was skin, obtained at week 0. The receptors stem from a C3H/HeJ mouse with alopecia areata. The MHC haplotype of the strain is H2-k.

Comments on this clone: Genes and germline come from the mouse. The observed sequence ends 3 residues before the CDR3 terminus, with the missing tail filled in from the germline J gene. The J gene is TRBJ1-6, the V gene TRBV4; 9 bases are a match to TRBD1. TRBJ1-6 is an open reading frame, and its role is uncertain. The V gene end was trimmed by 4 bases and the J gene end by 5 bases; junction bases not matched to a gene: 0. CDR1 is LGHDT, CDR2 YNNKQL, per germline (reference sequence). The CDR3 runs 14 residues. CDR3 amino acids: CASSWDRDNSPLYF. The CDR3 bases that were read are TGTGCCAGCAGCTGGGACAGGGATAATTCGCCC.

By frequency in the sample, this clone is medium-sized. Gene names follow the mouse nomenclature. The missing CDR3 end, 4 residues past where the read stops, is filled in from the germline J gene. The chain recombines TRBV5 with TRBJ2-3; TRBD1 matches 8 bases. CDR3 length: 14 amino acids. CDR1 and CDR2 from the germline V gene are LGHNA and YNLKQL (reference sequence). The ends lost 4 bases at V and 3 bases at J; junction bases unmatched: 3. The part of the CDR3 DNA that was read is TGTGCCAGCAGCCCCCAGGGGGCCGCAGAA. It codes for CASSPQGAAE. The whole CDR3 reads CASSPQGAAETLYF.

This clone is categorized as medium-sized. The genes are named according to mouse. The read gets to within 4 residues of the CDR3 end, and the germline J gene fills in the rest. V usage is TRBV19 and J usage is TRBJ2-1, with TRBD2 as a possible D gene (6 bases). Germline V gene data show CDR1 as FNHDT and CDR2 as SITEND (reference sequence). Trimming removed 2 bases at V and 3 bases at J, with 6 bases between. The CDR3 has 13 residues. The CDR3 bases that were read are TGTGCCAGCAGTATGGGGGGCTATGCT. Its protein product is CASSMGGYA. The entire CDR3 protein is CASSMGGYAEQFF.

This clone rates as medium-sized. The gene names given are mouse names. The read ends 4 residues early relative to the CDR3; the germline J gene fills the gap. This chain joins TRBV17 and TRBJ2-5, with 8 bases lining up with TRBD2. With 0 bases clipped from V and 1 base from J, the junction kept 6 bases outside the gene matches. CDR3 size: 17 residues. Germline CDR1 is MNHDT and CDR2 is YYDKIL. The CDR3 is CASSRDAGGRHQDTQYF. The CDR3 bases that were read are TGTGCTAGCAGTAGAGATGCTGGGGGGAGGCACCAAGAC.

By sample share, this clone is medium-sized. Here the gene names and germline are mouse. The read stops 4 residues short of the end of the CDR3; the missing end is completed from the germline J gene. The V gene is TRBV5, the J gene TRBJ2-1; TRBD2 matches 8 bases. Germline CDR1 is LGHNA and CDR2 is YNLKQL (reference sequence). There are 15 residues in the CDR3. V gave up 4 bases and J gave up 5 bases; unmatched junction bases: 7. Incomplete CDR3 DNA: TGTGCCAGCAGCCCTCCCTGGGGGGTCCATGCT. It translates to CASSPPWGVHA. The whole CDR3 sequence reads CASSPPWGVHAEQFF.

This clone has ten or more counts. Gene names are the mouse ones. The read ends 4 residues shy of where the CDR3 ends; the end is completed using the germline J gene. The rearrangement joins TRBV29 to TRBJ2-5; the match to TRBD2 covers 11 bases. Germline assignment: CDR1 MSHET and CDR2 SYDVDS. There are 15 residues in the CDR3. CDR3 DNA (partial): TGTGCTAGCAGTTTACGGGACTGGGGGAAAGAC. Protein product: CASSLRDWGKD. The entire CDR3 protein reads CASSLRDWGKDTQYF. Drawing the rest from reference TRBV29 and TRBJ2-5, the complete variable domain is DMKVTQMPRYLIKRMGENVLLECGQDMSHETMYWYRQDPGLGLQLIYISYDVDSNSEGDIPKGYRVSRKKREHFSLILDSAKTNQTSVYFCASSLRDWGKDTQYFGPGTRLLVL.

By its share, this clone is medium-sized. Gene names and germline match the mouse. Partial CDR3 DNA: TGTGCCAGCGTCCGACTGGGGGGGCGGGATGCAGAA. It is translated as CASVRLGGRDAE. The whole CDR3 region reads CASVRLGGRDAETLYF. The rearrangement joins TRBV13-2 to TRBJ2-3, with 12 bases lining up with TRBD2. The CDR3 is cut off 4 residues early in the read; its end comes from the germline J gene. The germline V gene encodes CDR1 NNHNN and CDR2 SYGAGS (reference sequence). The V and J ends lost 6 bases and 2 bases, in that order; junction bases with no gene match: 7. The CDR3 is 16 residues long.

Within the sample, this clone is large. Here the gene names and germline are mouse. The read halts 4 residues ahead of the CDR3 end, with the missing end drawn from the germline J gene. The J gene is TRBJ2-7, the V gene TRBV1, with a possible D match to TRBD2 (6 bases). Per the germline V gene, CDR1 is NSQYPW and CDR2 is LRSPGD (reference sequence). The CDR3 extends over 14 amino acids. Trimming cost V 1 base and J 2 bases, with 9 bases left between them. CDR3 DNA (partial): TGCACCTGCAGTGCAGGCTGGGGCCCCTAT. Protein sequence: CTCSAGWGPY. The complete CDR3 sequence is CTCSAGWGPYEQYF.

This clone was observed many times. All gene names here are mouse names. The read halts 4 residues ahead of the CDR3 end, with the missing end drawn from the germline J gene. The chain carries TRBV13-2 and TRBJ2-7; TRBD2 might be the D (6 bases). The V end was cut by 0 bases, the J end by 3 bases, with 10 bases between. This CDR3 is built from 14 residues. Per germline, CDR1 NNHNN and CDR2 SYGAGS (reference sequence). The CDR3 spells CASGDASGVYEQYF. The DNA read from the CDR3 is TGTGCCAGCGGTGATGCGTCTGGGGTCTAT.

This clone was counted at least ten times. Gene labels here are mouse ones. The read halts 4 residues ahead of the CDR3 end, with the missing end drawn from the germline J gene. The J gene is TRBJ1-2, the V gene TRBV13-2, with 8 bases aligning to TRBD1. The trim removed 2 bases at V and 3 bases at J, leaving 6 bases unmatched. CDR1 is NNHNN and CDR2 is SYGAGS in the germline V gene (reference sequence). The CDR3 runs 15 residues. The sequenced CDR3 bases are TGTGCCAGCGGTGAGGGTTGGACAGGGTACTCC. The encoded protein is CASGEGWTGYS. The entire CDR3 is CASGEGWTGYSDYTF.

This clone showed up many times. The gene symbols are mouse symbols. The read halts 4 residues ahead of the CDR3 end, with the missing end drawn from the germline J gene. This chain connects TRBV5 to TRBJ2-3; TRBD1 agrees at 8 bases. The germline CDR1 and CDR2 sequences are LGHNA and YNLKQL (reference sequence). The CDR3 totals 15 residues. With V trimmed by 4 bases and J by 2 bases, 5 bases remained unmatched. The CDR3: CASSPSGGTAETLYF. The CDR3 DNA, read in part, is TGTGCCAGCAGCCCCTCAGGGGGCACTGCAGAA.

Relative to its sample, this clone is medium-sized (0.01 to 0.1%). Each gene name is a mouse one. The CDR3 extends 4 residues past the end of the read, so its final part is completed from the germline J gene. J is TRBJ1-1 and V is TRBV5, with D tentatively TRBD1 (6 bases). The germline CDR1 and CDR2 sequences are LGHNA and YNLKQL (reference sequence). Trimming took 0 bases from V and 0 from J, leaving 8 bases between them. The CDR3 is 15 residues long. This chain's CDR3 is CASSQEAGANTEVFF. Partial CDR3 DNA: TGTGCCAGCAGCCAAGAGGCAGGGGCAAACACA.

Sample share makes this clone medium-sized. Genes here carry mouse names. Coverage ceases 4 residues before the CDR3 finishes, and the germline J gene fills in the end. The chain combines TRBV19 with TRBJ2-1; 8 nucleotides line up with TRBD2. The CDR3 covers 16 residues. CDR1 and CDR2 (germline): FNHDT, SITEND (reference sequence). Germline trimming cut 2 bases from V and 3 bases from J; bases unmatched to any gene: 7. The CDR3 sequence is CASSIGLGGPYAEQFF. The covered CDR3 bases are TGTGCCAGCAGTATCGGCCTGGGGGGTCCCTATGCT.

This clone is classed as medium-sized. Gene labels here are mouse ones. The read ends 4 residues early relative to the CDR3; the germline J gene fills the gap. This sequence joins TRBV19 and TRBJ1-2; D is possibly TRBD1 (6 bases). V lost 4 bases and J 0 bases, leaving 10 bases between the germline ends. This CDR3 contains 14 residues. Per the germline V gene, CDR1 is FNHDT and CDR2 is SITEND (reference sequence). The CDR3 loop reads CASSPDRSNSDYTF. The sequenced CDR3 bases are TGTGCCAGCAGTCCGGACAGATCAAACTCC.

This clone is medium-sized (0.01 to 0.1%) within its sample. The genes and germline here are from mouse. With the read ending 4 residues before the CDR3 end, the germline J gene is used to fill in that end. The chain recombines TRBV1 with TRBJ2-1, with a weak D call TRBD1 (5 bases). This CDR3 comprises 15 residues. From germline, CDR1 is NSQYPW and CDR2 LRSPGD (reference sequence). Trimming pared 1 base from V and 2 bases from J, leaving 9 bases between. The chain's CDR3 is CTCSAGQGDYAEQFF. The sequenced part of the CDR3 DNA is TGCACCTGCAGTGCAGGGCAGGGAGACTATGCT.

By its share, this clone is medium-sized. The germline and genes are mouse ones. The read falls 4 residues short of the CDR3 end, and the missing part is taken from the germline J gene. The chain is built from TRBV5 and TRBJ2-7, with TRBD2 identical over 12 bases. The CDR3 has 14 residues. Germline V lookup: CDR1 LGHNA, CDR2 YNLKQL (reference sequence). The sequenced CDR3 bases are TGTGCCAGCAAAAAGACTGGGGGGGCGGAT. Protein: CASKKTGGAD. The entire CDR3 is CASKKTGGADEQYF.

This clone is labeled as medium-sized. Genes and germline are mouse. The read terminates 4 residues ahead of where the CDR3 ends, so the germline J gene completes it. This chain joins TRBV19 and TRBJ2-1; D might be TRBD2 (6 bases). The CDR3 has 14 amino acids. Looked up from germline, CDR1 is FNHDT and CDR2 is SITEND (reference sequence). V lost 3 bases and J 2 bases, leaving 9 bases between the germline ends. The CDR3 sequence is CASSNAGDYAEQFF. CDR3 DNA (partial): TGTGCCAGCAGTAATGCTGGGGACTATGCT.

This clone counts as medium-sized. The germline and genes are mouse ones. Read coverage stops 4 residues before the CDR3 terminus; the germline J gene supplies the remainder. The chain recombines TRBV16 with TRBJ2-3, with D possibly matching TRBD1 (5 bases). Germline values: CDR1 SGHSA, CDR2 FRNQAP. CDR3 length: 15 amino acids. V lost 3 bases, J lost 0 bases, and 10 bases lay in between. This CDR3 reads CASSFIRESAETLYF. The covered CDR3 bases are TGTGCAAGCAGCTTCATCAGGGAAAGTGCAGAA.

There are many counts of this clone. Gene names denote mouse genes. The read is 4 residues too short to cover the CDR3 end, so that end is filled in from the germline J gene. The rearrangement links TRBV13-3 to TRBJ2-1; 8 positions match TRBD1. The CDR3 has 16 residues. Germline assignment: CDR1 NNHDY and CDR2 SYVADS. Losses at the gene ends were 0 bases for V and 0 bases for J; bases not matched to a gene: 2. CDR3 region: CASSDGTGNNYAEQFF. Partial CDR3 DNA: TGTGCCAGCAGTGATGGGACAGGGAATAACTATGCT.

In its sample, this clone was seen many times. Gene names are the mouse ones. The CDR3 end falls 4 residues outside the read, so it is completed with the germline J gene. The chain joins TRBV14 to TRBJ1-2, with TRBD1 as a possible D gene (6 bases). Germline V lookup: CDR1 SGHDT, CDR2 FRDEAV. The V and J ends lost 0 bases and 4 bases respectively, with 13 bases between them. The CDR3 spans 15 residues. The CDR3 sequence: CASSFWDWGASDYTF. CDR3 DNA, as far as it was read: TGTGCCAGCAGTTTCTGGGACTGGGGGGCCTCC.